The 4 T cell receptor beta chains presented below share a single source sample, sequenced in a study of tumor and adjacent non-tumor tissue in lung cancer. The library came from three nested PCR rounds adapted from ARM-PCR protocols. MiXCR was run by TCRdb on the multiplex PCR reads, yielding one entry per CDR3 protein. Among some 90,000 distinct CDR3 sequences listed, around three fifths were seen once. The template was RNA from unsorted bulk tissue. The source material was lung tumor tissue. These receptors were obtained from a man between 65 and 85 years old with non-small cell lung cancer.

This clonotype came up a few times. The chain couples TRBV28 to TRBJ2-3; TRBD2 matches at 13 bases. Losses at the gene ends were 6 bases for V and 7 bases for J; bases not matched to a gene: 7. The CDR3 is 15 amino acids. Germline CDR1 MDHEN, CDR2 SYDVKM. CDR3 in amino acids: CASRLLAGGVNTQYF. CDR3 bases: TGTGCCAGCAGGTTACTAGCGGGAGGGGTTAATACGCAGTATTTT.

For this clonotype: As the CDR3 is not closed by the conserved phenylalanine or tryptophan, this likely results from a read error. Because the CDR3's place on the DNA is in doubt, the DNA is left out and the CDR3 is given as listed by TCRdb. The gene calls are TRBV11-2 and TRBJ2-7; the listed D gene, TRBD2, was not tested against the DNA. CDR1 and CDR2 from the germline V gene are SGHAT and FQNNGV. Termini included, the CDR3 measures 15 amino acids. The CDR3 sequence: CASSLDLAGGSGRYL.

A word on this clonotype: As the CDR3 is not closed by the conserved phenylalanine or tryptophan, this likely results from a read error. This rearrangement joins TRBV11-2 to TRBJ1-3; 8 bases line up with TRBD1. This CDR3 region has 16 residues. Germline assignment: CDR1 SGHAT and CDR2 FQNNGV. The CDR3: CASSPLHQGAGNIIYL. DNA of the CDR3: TGTGCCAGCAGCCCTCTCCACCAGGGGGCCGGAAACATCATATATCTT.

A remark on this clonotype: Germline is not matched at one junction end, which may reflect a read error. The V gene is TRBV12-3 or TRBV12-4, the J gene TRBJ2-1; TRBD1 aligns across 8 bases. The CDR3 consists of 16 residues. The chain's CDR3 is CASGFRSGGFYNEQFF. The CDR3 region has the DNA TGTGCCAGCGGTTTCAGGTCAGGGGGCTTCTACAATGAGCAGTTCTTC.